Listed here are 18 T cell receptor beta chains from one sample, sequenced in a study of cytomegalovirus exposure and HLA in healthy donors. Primers included in the PCR were 60 Vbeta and 13 Jbeta primers. The assay was immunoSEQ multiplex PCR, and TCRdb's table has in-frame clones only and misses some. Among around 150,000 clones listed, roughly 82% were seen once. Input material: PBMCs. The receptors derive from a man in his fifties in good health and CMV-seropositive.

The chain has TRBV19 and TRBJ2-1, with D possibly matching TRBD2 (5 bases). The CDR3 has 17 residues. Germline-derived CDR1 and CDR2 are LNHDA and SQIVND (reference sequence). Trimming cost V 3 bases and J 3 bases, with 18 bases left between them. As DNA, the CDR3 is TGTGCCAGTAGTATCATGGTGGCGGCAGGAGGCTACAATGAGCAGTTCTTC. This gives the protein CASSIMVAAGGYNEQFF.

This chain joins TRBV30 and TRBJ1-1; TRBD1 might be the D (5 bases). Germline CDR1 GTSNPN, CDR2 SVGIG (reference sequence). The length of the CDR3 is 15 residues. V lost 3 bases and J 8 bases, leaving 22 bases between the germline ends. The CDR3 sequence is CAWRKVQALGKEAFF. In nucleotides, the CDR3 is TGTGCCTGGAGAAAGGTACAGGCCCTGGGGAAGGAAGCTTTCTTT.

The chain couples TRBV11-2 to TRBJ1-1, with TRBD1 as a possible D gene (6 bases). V was pared by 5 bases and J by 0 bases, with 13 bases between. This CDR3 region has 15 residues. CDR1 is SGHAT and CDR2 is FQNNGV in the germline V gene. The CDR3 protein is CASSRSDSMNTEAFF. In DNA form, the CDR3 reads TGTGCCAGCAGCCGTTCGGACAGCATGAACACTGAAGCTTTCTTT. Full variable domain (outside the CDR3, taken from reference TRBV11-2 and TRBJ1-1): EAGVAQSPRYKIIEKRQSVAFWCNPISGHATLYWYQQILGQGPKLLIQFQNNGVVDDSQLPKDRFSAERLKGVDSTLKIQPAKLEDSAVYLCASSRSDSMNTEAFFGQGTRLTVV.

The chain has TRBV5-1 and TRBJ1-1; perhaps TRBD1 as D (5 bases). Germline lookup yields CDR1 SGHRS and CDR2 YFSETQ. The CDR3 has 13 residues. Trimming took off 6 bases at V and 5 bases at J, with 14 bases between the two ends. The CDR3 DNA is TGCGCCAGCAAATTACAGGAGAGGACTGAAGCTTTCTTT. Protein sequence: CASKLQERTEAFF.

The chain has TRBV2 and TRBJ2-1; 9 nucleotides line up with TRBD2. The CDR3 covers 16 residues. The V gene's germline CDR1 is SNHLY and CDR2 FYNNEI. The ends lost 6 bases at V and 6 bases at J; junction bases unmatched: 12. In nucleotides, the CDR3 is TGTGCCAGCAGCCGTTTGCCGGGACTAGCCGGCAATGAGCAGTTCTTC. Translating gives CASSRLPGLAGNEQFF.

This clone has a handful of counts. This chain joins TRBV6-4 and TRBJ2-3; D possibly corresponds to TRBD2 (6 bases). Trimming took 5 bases from V and 5 from J, leaving 14 bases between them. The CDR3 is 14 amino acids. From germline, CDR1 is MRHNA and CDR2 SNTAGT. This CDR3 reads CASSRDAGQDTQYF. CDR3 in DNA: TGTGCCAGCAGTCGGGACGCGGGGCAAGATACGCAGTATTTT.

The V call is TRBV29-1, the J call TRBJ2-1; D is possibly TRBD1 (6 bases). The CDR3 contains 15 residues. The ends were cut back, 0 bases at V and 6 bases at J, with 15 bases in the middle. Germline CDR1 SQVTM, CDR2 ANQGSEA. CDR3 coding DNA: TGCAGCGTTGAAGATAGAGGGCAGGGGTCCAATGAGCAGTTCTTC. Translated, it gives CSVEDRGQGSNEQFF.

Only one count was recorded for this clone. The chain uses TRBV2 and TRBJ2-1, with 12 bases lining up with TRBD2. This CDR3 has 14 amino acids. Germline assignment: CDR1 SNHLY and CDR2 FYNNEI. With V trimmed by 10 bases and J by 8 bases, 9 bases remained unmatched. CDR3 loop: CATSTSGSFHEQFF. Here the CDR3 DNA reads TGTGCCACCTCGACTAGCGGGAGTTTCCATGAGCAGTTCTTC.

This chain connects TRBV6-6 to TRBJ1-1, with 8 positions matching TRBD1. CDR1 is MNHNY and CDR2 is SVGAGI in the germline V gene (reference sequence). The CDR3 loop spans 13 amino acids. V lost 2 bases and J lost 10; bases outside the gene matches: 6. The CDR3 nucleotides are TGTGCCAGCAGTTACCCAGAGACAGGGGCAGCTTTCTTT. It translates to CASSYPETGAAFF.

The V and J genes are TRBV7-9 and TRBJ2-2; 9 positions match TRBD1. The CDR3 is 16 amino acids. Per the germline V gene, CDR1 is SEHNR and CDR2 is FQNEAQ (reference sequence). V dropped 5 bases and J dropped 5; count of bases not matched to a gene: 9. The CDR3 loop is CASSPPGQGSTGELFF. The CDR3 nucleotides read TGTGCCAGCAGCCCGCCGGGACAGGGTAGTACCGGGGAGCTGTTTTTT.

The chain recombines TRBV2 with TRBJ2-1; no clear D gene. The V end was cut by 6 bases, the J end by 7 bases, with 4 bases between. The CDR3 has 10 residues. Germline CDR1 and CDR2: SNHLY and FYNNEI. CDR3 sequence (DNA): TGTGCCAGCAGCAGAAATGAGCAGTTCTTC. Amino acids: CASSRNEQFF.

The J gene is TRBJ2-7, the V gene TRBV4-1; 7 bases align to TRBD2. There are 14 residues in the CDR3. Germline CDR1 and CDR2: MGHRA and YSYEKL. After removal of 4 bases from V and 4 bases from J, the junction contained 7 bases not matched to a gene. CDR3 sequence: CASSPTSGTYEQYV. CDR3 nucleotides: TGCGCCAGCAGCCCCACAAGCGGGACGTACGAGCAGTACGTC.

In its sample, this clone was seen a few times. The chain links TRBV10-2 to TRBJ2-7; D may be TRBD1 (5 bases). The CDR3 totals 16 residues. Germline V CDR1 and CDR2: WSHSY, SAAADI. V lost 2 bases and J lost 2, with 16 bases in between. As DNA, the CDR3 is TGCGCCAGCAGTGAGATAGGCAGGGCTTCAACCTACGAGCAGTACTTC. Its protein is CASSEIGRASTYEQYF.

The rearrangement joins TRBV10-3 to TRBJ2-3; 12 nucleotides match TRBD2. V gave up 8 bases and J gave up 4 bases; unmatched junction bases: 10. The CDR3 extends over 16 amino acids. Looked up from germline, CDR1 is ENHRY and CDR2 is SYGVKD. This CDR3 is CAISDYLAGGADTQYF. The CDR3 bases are TGTGCCATCTCCGACTATCTAGCGGGGGGGGCAGATACGCAGTATTTT.

The table lists this clone with a count of one. The chain carries TRBV6-1 and TRBJ2-7; D may be TRBD2 (6 bases). The CDR3 covers 16 residues. CDR1 is MNHNS, CDR2 SASEGT, per germline. Trimming cost V 1 base and J 1 base, with 14 bases left between them. The CDR3 reads CASSEGAGTGSYEQYF. As DNA, the CDR3 is TGTGCCAGCAGTGAAGGGGCGGGGACGGGATCCTACGAGCAGTACTTC.

J is TRBJ1-2 and V is TRBV27; perhaps TRBD1 as D (5 bases). Trimming stripped 5 bases from V and 8 bases from J, with 18 bases between. The CDR3 runs 14 residues. The germline V gene has CDR1 MNHEY and CDR2 SMNVEV (reference sequence). The DNA of the CDR3 is TGTGCCAGCAGTCCACTGGAGGGGATAGGGGGCTACACCTTC. This encodes CASSPLEGIGGYTF.

This clone was detected a few times. This chain links TRBV15 with TRBJ1-3; 12 nucleotides match TRBD1. This CDR3 is 19 amino acids long. Trimming at V came to 0 bases and at J to 2 bases, leaving 8 bases not matched to a gene. Germline lookup yields CDR1 LNHNV and CDR2 YYDKDF (reference sequence). The CDR3 loop is CATSRDWPRDRGPGNTIYF. The CDR3 nucleotides are TGTGCCACCAGCAGAGATTGGCCCAGGGACAGGGGGCCTGGAAACACCATATATTTT.

The chain employs TRBV25-1 and TRBJ2-7, with 9 bases lining up with TRBD1. Germline-derived CDR1 and CDR2 are MGHDK and SYGVNS. The V segment lost 7 bases and the J segment 0 bases; nucleotides outside the gene matches: 7. This CDR3 contains 15 residues. The CDR3 loop is CASIGTGGASYEQYF. CDR3 sequence (DNA): TGTGCCAGCATTGGTACAGGGGGCGCCTCCTACGAGCAGTACTTC.